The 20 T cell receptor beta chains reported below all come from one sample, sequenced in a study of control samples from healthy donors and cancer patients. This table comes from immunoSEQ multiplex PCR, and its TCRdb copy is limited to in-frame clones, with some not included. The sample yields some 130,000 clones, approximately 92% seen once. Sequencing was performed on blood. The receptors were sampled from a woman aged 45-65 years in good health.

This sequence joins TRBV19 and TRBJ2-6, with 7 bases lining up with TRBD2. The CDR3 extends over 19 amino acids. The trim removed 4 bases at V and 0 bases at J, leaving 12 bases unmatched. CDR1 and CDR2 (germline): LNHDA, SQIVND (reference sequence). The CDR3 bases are TGTGCCAGTAGTAAGATGGAAACTAGCGCGAGCTCTGGGGCCAACGTCCTGACTTTC. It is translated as CASSKMETSASSGANVLTF.

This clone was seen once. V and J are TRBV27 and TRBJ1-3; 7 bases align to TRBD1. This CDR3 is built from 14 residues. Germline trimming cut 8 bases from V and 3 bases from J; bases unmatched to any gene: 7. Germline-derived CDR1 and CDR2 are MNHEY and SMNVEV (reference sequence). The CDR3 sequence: CASQERTGGNTIYF. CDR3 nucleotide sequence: TGTGCCAGCCAAGAAAGGACAGGTGGAAACACCATATATTTT.

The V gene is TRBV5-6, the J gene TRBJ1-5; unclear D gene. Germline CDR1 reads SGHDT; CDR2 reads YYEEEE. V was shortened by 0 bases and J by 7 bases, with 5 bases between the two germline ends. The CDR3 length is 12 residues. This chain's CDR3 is CASSLVGQPQHF. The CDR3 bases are TGTGCCAGCAGCTTGGTCGGACAGCCCCAGCATTTT.

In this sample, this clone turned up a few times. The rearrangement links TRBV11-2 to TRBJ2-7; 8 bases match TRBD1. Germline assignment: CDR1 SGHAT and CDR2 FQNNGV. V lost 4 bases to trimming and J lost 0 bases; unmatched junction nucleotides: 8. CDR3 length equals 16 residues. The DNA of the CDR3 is TGTGCCAGCAGCTCGACGACAGGGGCCAGCTCCTACGAGCAGTACTTC. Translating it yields CASSSTTGASSYEQYF.

CDR3 region: CASGQGVYEQYF. CDR3 DNA: TGTGCCAGCGGACAGGGGGTCTACGAGCAGTACTTC. This chain joins TRBV3-1 (or the pseudogene TRBV3-2) and TRBJ2-7; 10 bases match TRBD1. The CDR3 totals 12 residues. Germline CDR1 reads LGHDT; CDR2 reads YNNKEL (reference sequence). The V gene end was trimmed by 8 bases and the J gene end by 3 bases; junction bases not matched to a gene: 1.

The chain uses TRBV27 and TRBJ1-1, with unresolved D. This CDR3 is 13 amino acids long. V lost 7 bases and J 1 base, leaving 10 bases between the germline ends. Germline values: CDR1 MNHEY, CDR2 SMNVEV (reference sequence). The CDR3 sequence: CASIGTRNTEAFF. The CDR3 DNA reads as TGTGCCAGCATCGGTACAAGGAACACTGAAGCTTTCTTT.

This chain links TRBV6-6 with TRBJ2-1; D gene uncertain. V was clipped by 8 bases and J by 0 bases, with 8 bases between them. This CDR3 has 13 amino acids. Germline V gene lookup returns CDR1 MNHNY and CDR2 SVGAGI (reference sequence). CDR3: CASGTNSYNEQFF. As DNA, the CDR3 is TGTGCCAGCGGAACCAACTCCTACAATGAGCAGTTCTTC.

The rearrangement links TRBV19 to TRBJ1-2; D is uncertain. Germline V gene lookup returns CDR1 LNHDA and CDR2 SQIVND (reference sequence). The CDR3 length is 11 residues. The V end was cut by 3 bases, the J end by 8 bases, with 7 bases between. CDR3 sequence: CASSIGPGYTF. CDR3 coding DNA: TGTGCCAGTAGTATTGGGCCAGGCTACACCTTC.

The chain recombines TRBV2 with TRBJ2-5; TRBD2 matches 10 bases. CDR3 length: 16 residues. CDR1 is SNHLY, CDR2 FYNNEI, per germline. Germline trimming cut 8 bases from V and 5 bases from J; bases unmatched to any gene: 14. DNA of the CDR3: TGTGCCAGCCTTTCCATAGCGGGGGGCCTCCGGGAGACCCAGTACTTC. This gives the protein CASLSIAGGLRETQYF.

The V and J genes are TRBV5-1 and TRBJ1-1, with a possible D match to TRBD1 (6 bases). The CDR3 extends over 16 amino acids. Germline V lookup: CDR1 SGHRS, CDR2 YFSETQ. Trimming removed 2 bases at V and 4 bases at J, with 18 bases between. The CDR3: CASSLSDSIRGTEAFF. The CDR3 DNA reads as TGCGCCAGCAGCTTATCGGACAGCATCCGGGGCACTGAAGCTTTCTTT.

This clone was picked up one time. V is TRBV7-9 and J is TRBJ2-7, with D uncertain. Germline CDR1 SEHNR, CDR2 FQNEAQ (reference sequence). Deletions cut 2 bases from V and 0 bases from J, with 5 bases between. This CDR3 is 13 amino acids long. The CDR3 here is CASSLSSSYEQYF. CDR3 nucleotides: TGTGCCAGCAGCTTATCAAGCTCCTACGAGCAGTACTTC.

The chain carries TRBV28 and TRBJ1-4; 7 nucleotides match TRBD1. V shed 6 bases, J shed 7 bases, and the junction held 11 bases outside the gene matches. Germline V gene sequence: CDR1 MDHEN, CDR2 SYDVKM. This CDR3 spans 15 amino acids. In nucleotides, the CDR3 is TGTGCCAGCAGCATAGGAGGGGGCAAGGTTGAAAAACTGTTTTTT. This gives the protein CASSIGGGKVEKLFF. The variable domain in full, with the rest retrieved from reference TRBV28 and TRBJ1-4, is DVKVTQSSRYLVKRTGEKVFLECVQDMDHENMFWYRQDPGLGLRLIYFSYDVKMKEKGDIPEGYSVSREKKERFSLILESASTNQTSMYLCASSIGGGKVEKLFFGSGTQLSVL.

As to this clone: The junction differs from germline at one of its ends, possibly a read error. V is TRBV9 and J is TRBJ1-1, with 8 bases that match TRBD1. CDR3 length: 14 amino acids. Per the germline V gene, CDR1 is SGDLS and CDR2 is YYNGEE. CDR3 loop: CASTVGQGGTEAFF. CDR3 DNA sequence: TGTGCCAGCACCGTAGGACAGGGTGGCACTGAAGCTTTCTTT.

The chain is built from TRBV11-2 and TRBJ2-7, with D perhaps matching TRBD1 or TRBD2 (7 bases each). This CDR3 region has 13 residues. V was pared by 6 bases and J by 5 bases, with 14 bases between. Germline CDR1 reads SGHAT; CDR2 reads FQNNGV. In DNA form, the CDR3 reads TGTGCCAGCAGACTCAGGGGGGGACACGAGCAGTACTTC. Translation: CASRLRGGHEQYF.

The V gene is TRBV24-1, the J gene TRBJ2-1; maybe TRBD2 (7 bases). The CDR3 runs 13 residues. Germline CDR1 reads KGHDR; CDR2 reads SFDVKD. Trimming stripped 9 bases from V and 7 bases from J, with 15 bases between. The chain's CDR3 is CATGEGGVNEQFF. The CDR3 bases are TGTGCCACCGGCGAGGGGGGGGTGAATGAGCAGTTCTTC.

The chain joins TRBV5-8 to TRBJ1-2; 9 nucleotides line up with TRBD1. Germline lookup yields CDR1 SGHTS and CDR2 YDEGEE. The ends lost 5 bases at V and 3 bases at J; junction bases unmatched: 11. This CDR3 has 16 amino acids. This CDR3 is CASSHPMGQGYYGYTF. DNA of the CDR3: TGTGCCAGCAGTCACCCGATGGGACAGGGATACTATGGCTACACCTTC.

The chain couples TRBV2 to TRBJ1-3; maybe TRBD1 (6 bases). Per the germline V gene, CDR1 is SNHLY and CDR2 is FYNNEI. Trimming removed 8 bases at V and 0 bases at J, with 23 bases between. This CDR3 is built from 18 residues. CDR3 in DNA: TGTGCCAGCTATGGACAGATTATTGGGGGTACCTCTGGAAACACCATATATTTT. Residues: CASYGQIIGGTSGNTIYF.

CDR3 in DNA: TGTGCCAGCAGCGTAACCCGGGGCCGAGGGGACAGCAATTCACCCCTCCACTTT. It translates to CASSVTRGRGDSNSPLHF. The chain joins TRBV3-1 (or the pseudogene TRBV3-2) to TRBJ1-6; TRBD1 agrees at 7 bases. This CDR3 comprises 18 residues. The germline gives CDR1 LGHDT, CDR2 YNNKEL (reference sequence). V gave up 5 bases and J gave up 7 bases; unmatched junction bases: 17.

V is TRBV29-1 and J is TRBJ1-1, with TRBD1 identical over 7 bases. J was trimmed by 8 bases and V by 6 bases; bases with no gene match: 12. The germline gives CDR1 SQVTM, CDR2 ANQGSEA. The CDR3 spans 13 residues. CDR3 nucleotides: TGCAGCGTCGAGGTACAGGGGACGGGGGAAGCTTTCTTT. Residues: CSVEVQGTGEAFF.

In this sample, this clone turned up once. The CDR3 sequence is CAWSVARRNQPQHF. CDR3 DNA: TGTGCCTGGAGTGTAGCCAGGCGCAATCAGCCCCAGCATTTT. The chain recombines TRBV30 with TRBJ1-5, with D unresolved. V lost 0 bases, J lost 2 bases, and 8 bases lay in between. In germline, CDR1 is GTSNPN, CDR2 SVGIG (reference sequence). The CDR3 runs 14 residues.